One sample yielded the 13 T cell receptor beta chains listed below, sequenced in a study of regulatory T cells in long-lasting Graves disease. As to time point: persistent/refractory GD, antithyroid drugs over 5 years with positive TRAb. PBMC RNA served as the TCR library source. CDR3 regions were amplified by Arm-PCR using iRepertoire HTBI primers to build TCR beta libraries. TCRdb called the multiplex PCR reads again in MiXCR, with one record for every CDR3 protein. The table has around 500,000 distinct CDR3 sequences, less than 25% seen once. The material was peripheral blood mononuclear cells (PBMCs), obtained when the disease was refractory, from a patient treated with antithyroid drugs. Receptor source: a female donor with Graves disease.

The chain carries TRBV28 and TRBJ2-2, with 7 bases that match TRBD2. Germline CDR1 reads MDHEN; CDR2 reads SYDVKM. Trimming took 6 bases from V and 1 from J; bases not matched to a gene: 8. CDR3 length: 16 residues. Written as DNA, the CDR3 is TGTGCCAGCAGAGGCGGGGGATGGATGAACACCGGGGAGCTGTTTTTT. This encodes CASRGGGWMNTGELFF. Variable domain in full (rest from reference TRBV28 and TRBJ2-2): DVKVTQSSRYLVKRTGEKVFLECVQDMDHENMFWYRQDPGLGLRLIYFSYDVKMKEKGDIPEGYSVSREKKERFSLILESASTNQTSMYLCASRGGGWMNTGELFFGEGSRLTVL.

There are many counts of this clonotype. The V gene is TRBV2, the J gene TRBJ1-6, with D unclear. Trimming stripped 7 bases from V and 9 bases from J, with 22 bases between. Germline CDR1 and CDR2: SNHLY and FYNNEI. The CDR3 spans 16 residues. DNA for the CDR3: TGTGCCAGCACAGCCTTAGTGCAGGCCGGAGGTTCACCCCTCCACTTT. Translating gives CASTALVQAGGSPLHF.

CDR3 amino acids: CASSQVGVAAKEYF. In DNA form, the CDR3 reads TGTGCCAGCAGCCAAGTCGGGGTGGCCGCCAAGGAGTACTTC. The chain is built from TRBV14 and TRBJ2-7, with a weak D call TRBD2 (5 bases). The CDR3 contains 14 residues. Germline CDR1 SGHDN, CDR2 FVKESK. V was clipped by 1 base and J by 11 bases, with 18 bases between them.

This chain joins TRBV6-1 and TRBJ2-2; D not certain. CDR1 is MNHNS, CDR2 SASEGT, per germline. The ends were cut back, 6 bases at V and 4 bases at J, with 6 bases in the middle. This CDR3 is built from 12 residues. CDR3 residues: CASRGSTGELFF. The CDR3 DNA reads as TGTGCCAGCAGGGGGTCCACCGGGGAGCTGTTTTTT.

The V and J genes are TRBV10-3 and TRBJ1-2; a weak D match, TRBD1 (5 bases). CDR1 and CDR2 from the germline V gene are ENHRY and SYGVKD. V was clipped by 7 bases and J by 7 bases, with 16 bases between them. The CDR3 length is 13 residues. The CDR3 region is CAINEGALGGYTF. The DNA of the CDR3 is TGTGCCATCAATGAAGGGGCTCTTGGTGGCTACACCTTC.

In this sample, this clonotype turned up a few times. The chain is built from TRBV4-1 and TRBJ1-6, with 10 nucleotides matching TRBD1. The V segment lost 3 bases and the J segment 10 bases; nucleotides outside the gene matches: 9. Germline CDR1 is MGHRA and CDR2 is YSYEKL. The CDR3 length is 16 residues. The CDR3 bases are TGCGCCAGCAGCCACCCAGGAGGGGACAGGGGCTCACCCCTCCACTTT. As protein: CASSHPGGDRGSPLHF.

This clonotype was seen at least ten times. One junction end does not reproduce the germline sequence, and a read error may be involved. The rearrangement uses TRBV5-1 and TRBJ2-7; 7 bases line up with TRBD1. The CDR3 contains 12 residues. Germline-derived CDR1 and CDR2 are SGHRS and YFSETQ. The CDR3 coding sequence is TGTGCCAGCAGCCTGACAGGGAACGAGCAGTACTTC. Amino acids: CASSLTGNEQYF. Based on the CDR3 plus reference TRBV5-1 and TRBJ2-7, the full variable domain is KAGVTQTPRYLIKTRGQQVTLSCSPISGHRSVSWYQQTPGQGLQFLFEYFSETQRNKGNFPGRFSGRQFSNSRSEMNVSTLELGDSALYLCASSLTGNEQYFGPGTRLTVT.

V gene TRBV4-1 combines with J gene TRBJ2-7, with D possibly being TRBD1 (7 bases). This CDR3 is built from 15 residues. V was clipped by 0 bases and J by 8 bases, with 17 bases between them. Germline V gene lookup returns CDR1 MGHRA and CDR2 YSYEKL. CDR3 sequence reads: CASSQDRGAGGKQYF. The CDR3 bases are TGCGCCAGCAGCCAAGACCGCGGGGCAGGGGGAAAGCAGTACTTC.

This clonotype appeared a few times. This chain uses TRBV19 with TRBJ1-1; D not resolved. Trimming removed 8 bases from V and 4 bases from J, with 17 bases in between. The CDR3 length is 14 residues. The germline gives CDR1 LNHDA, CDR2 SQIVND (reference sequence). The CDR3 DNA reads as TGTGCCAGTGACCTGGGAGGGTGGGGCACTGAAGCTTTCTTT. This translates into CASDLGGWGTEAFF.

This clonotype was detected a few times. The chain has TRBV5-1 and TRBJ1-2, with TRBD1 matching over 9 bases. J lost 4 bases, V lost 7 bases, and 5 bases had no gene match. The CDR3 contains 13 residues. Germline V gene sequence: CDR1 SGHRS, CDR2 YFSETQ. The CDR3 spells CASARQGGYGYTF. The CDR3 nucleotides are TGCGCCAGCGCAAGACAGGGGGGCTATGGCTACACCTTC. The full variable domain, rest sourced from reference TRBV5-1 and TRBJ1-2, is KAGVTQTPRYLIKTRGQQVTLSCSPISGHRSVSWYQQTPGQGLQFLFEYFSETQRNKGNFPGRFSGRQFSNSRSEMNVSTLELGDSALYLCASARQGGYGYTFGSGTRLTVV.

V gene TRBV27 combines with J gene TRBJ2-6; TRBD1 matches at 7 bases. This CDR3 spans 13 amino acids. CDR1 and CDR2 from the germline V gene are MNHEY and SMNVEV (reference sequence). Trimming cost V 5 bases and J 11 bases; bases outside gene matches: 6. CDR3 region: CASSPGQQDVLTF. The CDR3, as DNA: TGTGCCAGCAGTCCGGGACAGCAGGACGTCCTGACTTTC.

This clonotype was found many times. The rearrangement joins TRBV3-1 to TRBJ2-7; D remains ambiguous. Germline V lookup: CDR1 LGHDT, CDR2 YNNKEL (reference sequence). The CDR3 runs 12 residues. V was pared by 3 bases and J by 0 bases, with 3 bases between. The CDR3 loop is CASSQASYEQYF. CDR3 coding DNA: TGTGCCAGCAGCCAGGCCTCCTACGAGCAGTACTTC.

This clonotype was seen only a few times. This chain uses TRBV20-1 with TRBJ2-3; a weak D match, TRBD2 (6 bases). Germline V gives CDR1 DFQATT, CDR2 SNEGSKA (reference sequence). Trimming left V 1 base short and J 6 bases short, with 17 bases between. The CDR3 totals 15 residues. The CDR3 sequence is CSARAGRFSRDTQYF. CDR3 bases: TGCAGTGCTAGAGCGGGGAGGTTTTCTAGGGATACGCAGTATTTT.